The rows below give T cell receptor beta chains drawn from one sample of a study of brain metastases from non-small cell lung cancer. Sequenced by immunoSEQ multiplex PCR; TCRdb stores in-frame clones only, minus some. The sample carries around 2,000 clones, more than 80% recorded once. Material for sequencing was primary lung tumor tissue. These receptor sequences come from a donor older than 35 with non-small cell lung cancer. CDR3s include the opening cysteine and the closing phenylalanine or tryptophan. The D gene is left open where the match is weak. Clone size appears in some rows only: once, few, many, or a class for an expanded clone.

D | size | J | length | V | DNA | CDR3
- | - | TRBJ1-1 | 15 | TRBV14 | TGTGCCAGCAGCCCATTCCCGACAACGAACACTGAAGCCTTCTTT | CASSPFPTTNTEAFF
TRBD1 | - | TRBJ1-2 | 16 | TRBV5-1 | TGCGCCAGCAGCTTTGGACAGGGTGGTGCTAACTATGGCTACACCTTC | CASSFGQGGANYGYTF
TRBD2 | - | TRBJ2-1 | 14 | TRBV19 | TGTGCCAGCACCCTAGCGGGAGGGTTACGGGAGCAGTTCTTC | CASTLAGGLREQFF
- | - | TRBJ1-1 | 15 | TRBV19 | TGTGCCAGTAGTATTGGGCTCACCTTAGGGACTGAAGCTTTCTTT | CASSIGLTLGTEAFF
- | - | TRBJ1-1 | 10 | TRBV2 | TGTGCCAGCAGTTCGATGTGGGCTTTCTTT | CASSSMWAFF
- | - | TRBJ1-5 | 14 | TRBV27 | TGTGCCAGCGGTACTCAGAATAGCAATCAGCCCCAGCATTTT | CASGTQNSNQPQHF
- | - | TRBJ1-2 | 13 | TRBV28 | TGTGCCAGCAGTTCCACCGTGGACTATGGCTACACCTTC | CASSSTVDYGYTF
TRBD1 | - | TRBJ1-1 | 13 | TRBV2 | TGTGCCAGCAGTGGGACAGGGGGCTACGAAGCTTTCTTT | CASSGTGGYEAFF
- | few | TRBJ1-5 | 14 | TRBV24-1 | TGTGCCACCAGTGATTTTAGCATGAATCAGCCCCAGCATTTT | CATSDFSMNQPQHF
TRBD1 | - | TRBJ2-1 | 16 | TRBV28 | TGTGCCAGCACCCTAGCCGGGACAGGGTTCTTTGGTTCCTGGTTCTTC | CASTLAGTGFFGSWFF
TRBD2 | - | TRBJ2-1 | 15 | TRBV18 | TGTGCCAGCTCACCACTTCCTAGCGGGTACAATGAGCAGTTCTTC | CASSPLPSGYNEQFF
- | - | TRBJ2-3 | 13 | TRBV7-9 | TGTGCCAGCAGCCCGCGATTAGCGGATACGCAGTATTTT | CASSPRLADTQYF
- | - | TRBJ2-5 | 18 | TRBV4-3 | TGCGCCAGCAGCCAAGATTTCGGGGGCGGGGGCCTTCAGATGGCCCAGTACTTC | CASSQDFGGGGLQMAQYF
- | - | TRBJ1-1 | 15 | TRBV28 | TGTGCCAGCAGTTTGGGGGGCCGTGGCGACACTGAAGCTTTCTTT | CASSLGGRGDTEAFF
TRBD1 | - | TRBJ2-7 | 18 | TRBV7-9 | TGTGCCAGCAGCTCGCCGTTAGGTGGGACAGGGGGCCCCTACGAGCAGTACTTC | CASSSPLGGTGGPYEQYF
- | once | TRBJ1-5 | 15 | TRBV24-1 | TGTGCCACCAGCCCGGGAGGGCAGGGCCATCAGCCCCAGCATTTT | CATSPGGQGHQPQHF
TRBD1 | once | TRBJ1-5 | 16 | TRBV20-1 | TGCAGTGCTAGTGCCTTACAGGGGCGACGCAATCAGCCCCAGCATTTT | CSASALQGRRNQPQHF
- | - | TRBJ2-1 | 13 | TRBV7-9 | TGTGCCAGCAGCTTGGGGCGGGTGAATGAGCAGTTCTTC | CASSLGRVNEQFF
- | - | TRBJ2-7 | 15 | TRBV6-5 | TGTGCCAGCAGCCAAACGGGACACAGTCCGGGCGAGCAGTACTTC | CASSQTGHSPGEQYF
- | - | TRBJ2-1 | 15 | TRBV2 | TGTGCCAGCAATGCGGACTATAGCTCCTACAATGAGCAGTTCTTC | CASNADYSSYNEQFF
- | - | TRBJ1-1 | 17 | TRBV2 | TGTGCCAGCAGCGTAATGGGGGGGGGCTCCTTACCCACTGAAGCTTTCTTT | CASSVMGGGSLPTEAFF
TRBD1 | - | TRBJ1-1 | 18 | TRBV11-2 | TGTGCCAGCAGCTTCGGTGGTGGGACAGGGATGAGGGGCGCTGAAGCTTTCTTT | CASSFGGGTGMRGAEAFF
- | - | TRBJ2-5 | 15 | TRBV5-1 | TGCGCCAGCAGCTTGGGTCAGGGATTTCGAGAGACCCAGTACTTC | CASSLGQGFRETQYF
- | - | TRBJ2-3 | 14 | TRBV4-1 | TGCGCCAGCAGCGCTACAGGAGACACAGATACGCAGTATTTT | CASSATGDTDTQYF
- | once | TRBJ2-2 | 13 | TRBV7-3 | TGTGCCAGCAGCTTAACAGGCGCCGGGGAGCTGTTTTTT | CASSLTGAGELFF
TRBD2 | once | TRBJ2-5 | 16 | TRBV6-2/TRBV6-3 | TGTGCCAGCAGTTTCGGAGCGGGAGGTACCCAAGAGACCCAGTACTTC | CASSFGAGGTQETQYF